The 16 T cell receptor beta chains reported below all come from one sample, sequenced in a study of control samples from healthy donors and cancer patients. Sequencing used immunoSEQ multiplex PCR; TCRdb keeps in-frame clones, though not all of them. The sample has 130,000 or so clones; 85% to 95% are singletons. The specimen sequenced was PBMCs. These receptors originate from a man between 60 and 75 years old with colorectal cancer.

The CDR3: CATGTGDSYNEQFF. The CDR3 DNA is TGTGCCACCGGGACAGGCGATTCCTACAATGAGCAGTTCTTC. This chain links TRBV11-2 with TRBJ2-1, with 8 positions matching TRBD1. The CDR3 has 14 amino acids. Unmatched junction bases numbered 6, after V lost 10 bases and J lost 1 base. Germline assignment: CDR1 SGHAT and CDR2 FQNNGV.

This rearrangement joins TRBV30 to TRBJ2-7; D gene unclear. The germline V and J ends were trimmed by 0 bases and 3 bases, with 6 bases remaining between them. CDR1 GTSNPN and CDR2 SVGIG come from the germline V gene (reference sequence). CDR3 length: 12 amino acids. This chain's CDR3 is CAWSVQGYEQYF. DNA of the CDR3: TGTGCCTGGAGTGTACAAGGCTACGAGCAGTACTTC.

The chain employs TRBV5-1 and TRBJ2-6; D is undetermined. The V and J ends lost 1 base and 0 bases respectively, with 23 bases between them. The length of the CDR3 is 21 residues. CDR1 is SGHRS, CDR2 YFSETQ, per germline. CDR3 loop: CASSLRLGSALSSSGANVLTF. The DNA of the CDR3 is TGCGCCAGCAGCTTGCGGTTGGGGTCCGCCTTGTCGAGCTCTGGGGCCAACGTCCTGACTTTC.

The V call is TRBV30, the J call TRBJ1-2; no firm D call. The CDR3 length is 14 residues. Germline assignment: CDR1 GTSNPN and CDR2 SVGIG (reference sequence). The germline V and J ends were trimmed by 7 bases and 5 bases, with 20 bases remaining between them. CDR3 amino acids: CASTFGNSRYGYTF. The DNA for the CDR3 is TGTGCCTCAACCTTCGGGAACTCGAGATATGGCTACACCTTC.

This chain links TRBV5-1 with TRBJ2-3, with D uncertain. V was trimmed by 0 bases and J by 2 bases, leaving 10 bases between them. From germline, CDR1 is SGHRS and CDR2 YFSETQ. The CDR3 is 15 residues long. CDR3 nucleotide sequence: TGCGCCAGCAGCTTGGCGGCAGAATCCACAGATACGCAGTATTTT. Translating gives CASSLAAESTDTQYF.

The V call is TRBV19, the J call TRBJ2-2; TRBD2 matches 8 bases. Per germline, CDR1 LNHDA and CDR2 SQIVND (reference sequence). The trim removed 0 bases at V and 3 bases at J, leaving 12 bases unmatched. The CDR3 is made up of 19 amino acids. For the CDR3, the DNA is TGTGCCAGTAGTATAGATCCCCCCGGGCTAGCGGGTTACACCGGGGAGCTGTTTTTT. It is translated as CASSIDPPGLAGYTGELFF. Full variable domain (rest looked up from reference TRBV19 and TRBJ2-2): DGGITQSPKYLFRKEGQNVTLSCEQNLNHDAMYWYRQDPGQGLRLIYYSQIVNDFQKGDIAEGYSVSREKKESFPLTVTSAQKNPTAFYLCASSIDPPGLAGYTGELFFGEGSRLTVL.

The genes are TRBV6-6 and TRBJ1-5; possibly TRBD1 for D (5 bases). This CDR3 has 15 amino acids. CDR1 and CDR2 from the germline V gene are MNHNY and SVGAGI (reference sequence). Deletions cut 0 bases from V and 14 bases from J, with 20 bases between. The CDR3 loop is CASSYSRGLSGGEHF. The CDR3 DNA is TGTGCCAGCAGTTACTCGCGGGGCTTAAGCGGTGGGGAGCATTTT.

This rearrangement joins TRBV6-1 to TRBJ1-5; D remains unclear. Deletions cut 4 bases from V and 1 base from J, with 14 bases between. This CDR3 is 16 amino acids long. Germline CDR1 and CDR2: MNHNS and SASEGT. This CDR3 reads CASSGIDTLSNQPQHF. The CDR3 nucleotides read TGTGCCAGCAGTGGAATCGACACGCTCAGCAATCAGCCCCAGCATTTT.

V is TRBV19 and J is TRBJ1-1; D remains ambiguous. Per germline, CDR1 LNHDA and CDR2 SQIVND (reference sequence). Trimming took 7 bases from V and 11 from J, leaving 23 bases between them. The CDR3 consists of 14 residues. CDR3 residues: CASNRAAGSLEAFF. CDR3 nucleotide sequence: TGTGCCAGTAATAGGGCCGCCGGGTCATTGGAGGCTTTCTTT.

The chain links TRBV4-1 to TRBJ2-2; 10 nucleotides agree with TRBD2. CDR1 is MGHRA and CDR2 is YSYEKL in the germline V gene. The CDR3 runs 18 residues. V lost 4 bases, J lost 3 bases, and 11 bases stayed unmatched. The CDR3 DNA follows: TGCGCCAGCAGCCCCCATCGGACTAGCGGAAGGTACACCGGGGAGCTGTTTTTT. Protein: CASSPHRTSGRYTGELFF.

This chain joins TRBV19 and TRBJ1-1; D unresolved. The CDR3 totals 15 residues. The V gene lost 1 base and the J gene lost 1 base, with 10 bases spanning the gap. Germline CDR1 is LNHDA and CDR2 is SQIVND (reference sequence). DNA of the CDR3: TGTGCCAGTAGTATAGTACAGCTCGAGAACACTGAAGCTTTCTTT. Protein product: CASSIVQLENTEAFF. Together with reference TRBV19 and TRBJ1-1, the CDR3 gives the full variable domain: DGGITQSPKYLFRKEGQNVTLSCEQNLNHDAMYWYRQDPGQGLRLIYYSQIVNDFQKGDIAEGYSVSREKKESFPLTVTSAQKNPTAFYLCASSIVQLENTEAFFGQGTRLTVV.

This chain links TRBV21-1 with TRBJ1-1. TRBV21-1 is assigned pseudogene status. The CDR3 is made up of 15 amino acids. The CDR3 sequence is CASSKEGRFNTEAFF. The CDR3 coding sequence is TGTGCCAGCAGCAAAGAGGGTCGGTTCAACACTGAAGCTTTCTTT.

V gene TRBV5-1 combines with J gene TRBJ2-5; 16 bases agree with TRBD2. Per germline, CDR1 SGHRS and CDR2 YFSETQ. This CDR3 contains 16 residues. J gave up 4 bases and V 3 bases, and 3 bases lay outside the gene matches. The CDR3 sequence is CASSSGLAGGPETQYF. The CDR3 region has the DNA TGCGCCAGCAGCTCGGGACTAGCGGGGGGGCCAGAGACCCAGTACTTC.

The chain is built from TRBV5-1 and TRBJ2-6, with 11 bases matching TRBD2. This CDR3 region has 20 residues. V shed 1 base and J 1 base; nucleotides not matched to a gene: 10. Germline V gives CDR1 SGHRS, CDR2 YFSETQ. Here the CDR3 reads CASSLQLAGATSSGANVLTF. As DNA, the CDR3 is TGCGCCAGCAGCTTGCAACTAGCGGGGGCCACATCATCTGGGGCCAACGTCCTGACTTTC.

The genes are TRBV9 and TRBJ2-2; 7 bases align to TRBD2. Trimming removed 3 bases from V and 6 bases from J; junction bases left unmatched: 2. Germline CDR1 reads SGDLS; CDR2 reads YYNGEE. The CDR3 extends over 13 amino acids. This CDR3 reads CASSAGLAGELFF. For the CDR3, the DNA is TGTGCCAGCAGCGCAGGACTAGCCGGGGAGCTGTTTTTT.

This chain joins TRBV3-1 (or the pseudogene TRBV3-2) and TRBJ2-1, with a possible D match to TRBD2 (6 bases). CDR1 LGHDT and CDR2 YNNKEL come from the germline V gene (reference sequence). V lost 3 bases and J 0 bases, leaving 9 bases between the germline ends. The CDR3 length is 15 residues. The CDR3 loop reads CASSHGGSSYNEQFF. The CDR3 nucleotides are TGTGCCAGCAGCCACGGGGGTAGCTCCTACAATGAGCAGTTCTTC.